The rows below give T cell receptor beta chains drawn from one sample of a study of cytomegalovirus exposure and HLA in healthy donors. Using immunoSEQ multiplex PCR, the repertoire was profiled, and TCRdb retains in-frame clones only, with some absent. The repertoire consists of 45,000 or so clones, with over 60% occurring once and the leading ten covering approximately 3.2%. Sequenced sample: PBMCs. The receptors stem from a woman aged 25 to 45 in good health and CMV-seronegative. CDR3s include the opening cysteine and the closing phenylalanine or tryptophan. The D gene is left open where the match is weak. For some rows the clone size is stated as once, few or many, or as a class when expanded; others skip it.

V gene	D gene	clone size	J gene	CDR3 protein	CDR3 DNA
TRBV5-1	TRBD2	few	TRBJ2-1	CASSSGWGEGGHNEQFF	TGCGCCAGCAGCTCTGGTTGGGGGGAGGGCGGACACAATGAGCAGTTCTTC
TRBV28	.	.	TRBJ1-5	CASSLPQSNQPQHF	TGTGCCAGCAGTTTACCCCAGAGCAATCAGCCCCAGCATTTT
TRBV7-6	TRBD1	.	TRBJ2-7	CASSSTPTGTGAYEQYF	TGTGCCAGCAGCTCCACCCCCACCGGGACAGGGGCCTACGAGCAGTACTTC
TRBV6-1	.	.	TRBJ2-1	CATLFRGGSYNEQFF	TGTGCCACCCTATTTCGGGGTGGTTCCTACAATGAGCAGTTCTTC
TRBV6-5	TRBD1	.	TRBJ2-2	CASRWTGITGELFF	TGTGCCAGCAGATGGACAGGGATAACCGGGGAGCTGTTTTTT
TRBV19	TRBD1	.	TRBJ1-1	CASRPGQATEAFF	TGTGCCAGTAGGCCGGGACAGGCCACTGAAGCTTTCTTT
TRBV6-4	.	.	TRBJ2-7	CASSDGESYEQYF	TGTGCCAGCAGTGACGGGGAGTCCTACGAGCAGTACTTC
TRBV2	.	.	TRBJ1-5	CASSEEGLWGQPQHF	TGTGCCAGCAGCGAAGAAGGACTTTGGGGTCAGCCCCAGCATTTT
TRBV7-6	.	.	TRBJ2-5	CASSLVQGVQTQYF	TGTGCCAGCAGCTTAGTACAGGGTGTGCAGACCCAGTACTTC
TRBV28	TRBD1	.	TRBJ1-6	CASSSYASRDREFLYSPLHF	TGTGCCAGCAGTTCTTATGCTTCCCGAGACAGGGAGTTTCTATACTCACCCCTCCACTTT
TRBV6-5	TRBD2	.	TRBJ2-7	CASSYSKRGGYEQYF	TGTGCCAGCAGTTACTCGAAGCGCGGGGGTTACGAGCAGTACTTC
TRBV7-6	.	once	TRBJ1-1	CASSLALDRRNTEAFF	TGTGCCAGCAGCTTAGCCCTGGACAGAAGGAACACTGAAGCTTTCTTT
TRBV7-8	.	.	TRBJ2-7	CASSLVGVNEQYF	TGTGCCAGCAGCTTAGTAGGGGTTAACGAGCAGTACTTC
TRBV13	TRBD1	.	TRBJ1-1	CASSLSDRGNTEAFF	TGTGCCAGCAGCTTAAGCGACAGGGGGAACACTGAAGCTTTCTTT
TRBV2	.	.	TRBJ1-6	CASSEKQAGSPLHF	TGTGCCAGCAGTGAAAAGCAGGCCGGTTCACCCCTCCACTTT
TRBV5-1	.	.	TRBJ1-1	CASSQDDRNTEAFF	TGCGCCAGCAGCCAGGACGACAGGAACACTGAAGCTTTCTTT
TRBV19	.	.	TRBJ2-4	CASSTLSEQYF	TGTGCCAGTAGTACTCTGTCAGAACAGTACTTC
TRBV29-1	.	.	TRBJ1-6	CSVERGGLSYF	TGCAGCGTTGAAAGGGGGGGACTTTCGTACTTT
TRBV7-8	TRBD1	.	TRBJ2-5	CASSSGTGGLSQYF	TGTGCCAGCAGTTCCGGGACAGGGGGCCTATCCCAGTACTTC
TRBV29-1	TRBD1	medium-sized	TRBJ1-1	CSAPRQGTEAFF	TGCAGCGCCCCTAGACAGGGGACTGAAGCTTTCTTT
TRBV29-1	TRBD1	.	TRBJ2-3	CSVGQGYGTDTQYF	TGCAGCGTTGGACAGGGGTACGGCACAGATACGCAGTATTTT
TRBV10-3	TRBD2	.	TRBJ2-7	CAISATGGDETYEQYF	TGTGCCATCAGTGCTACGGGGGGGGACGAGACCTACGAGCAGTACTTC
TRBV19	.	.	TRBJ1-1	CASSPSGGTEAFF	TGTGCCAGTAGTCCGTCGGGTGGTACTGAAGCTTTCTTT
TRBV6-1	TRBD1	.	TRBJ2-6	CASGTGGSGANVLTF	TGTGCCAGTGGGACAGGGGGCTCTGGGGCCAACGTCCTGACTTTC
TRBV28	TRBD1	.	TRBJ1-2	CASSSTGIYGYTF	TGTGCCAGCAGCTCGACAGGGATCTATGGCTACACCTTC
TRBV28	.	.	TRBJ2-7	CASSLSDTYEQYF	TGTGCCAGCAGTTTGAGTGATACGTACGAGCAGTACTTC
TRBV7-2	.	.	TRBJ1-2	CASSSLYRDSPGSYGYTF	TGTGCCAGCAGCTCGCTCTACCGGGACTCCCCTGGATCTTATGGCTACACCTTC
TRBV6-5	.	.	TRBJ2-7	CASSYFGGPDEQYF	TGTGCCAGCAGTTACTTCGGGGGACCCGACGAGCAGTACTTC
TRBV2	.	once	TRBJ1-2	CASLRQAFFNTMATGYTF	TGTGCCAGCCTGCGGCAGGCTTTTTTTAATACTATGGCTACGGGGTACACCTTC
TRBV29-1	TRBD1	.	TRBJ2-2	CSVEARDRGDGELFF	TGCAGCGTTGAGGCGCGGGACAGGGGGGACGGGGAGCTGTTTTTT
TRBV6-1	.	.	TRBJ2-2	CASSANGIPNTGELFF	TGTGCCAGCAGTGCCAACGGGATCCCGAACACCGGGGAGCTGTTTTTT
TRBV4-2	TRBD1	.	TRBJ2-7	CASSQDVPRDRVNEQYF	TGTGCCAGCAGCCAAGACGTACCGCGGGACAGGGTCAACGAGCAGTACTTC
TRBV7-8	TRBD1	.	TRBJ1-1	CASSPHSTRTGLMNTEAFF	TGTGCCAGCAGCCCACATTCAACGAGGACAGGATTGATGAACACTGAAGCTTTCTTT
TRBV7-7	TRBD1	.	TRBJ1-3	CASSSDREGTIYF	TGTGCCAGCAGCTCGGACAGGGAGGGCACCATATATTTT
TRBV2	.	few	TRBJ1-1	CASSELAGRITEAFF	TGTGCCAGCAGTGAATTGGCAGGGCGGATCACTGAAGCTTTCTTT
TRBV9	TRBD1	.	TRBJ1-5	CASSVATGGDQPQHF	TGTGCCAGCAGCGTAGCTACAGGGGGAGATCAGCCCCAGCATTTT
TRBV28	TRBD1	.	TRBJ1-1	CASRPAGTVNTEAFF	TGTGCCAGCCGCCCTGCCGGGACAGTGAACACTGAAGCTTTCTTT
TRBV6-5	.	.	TRBJ2-7	CASSSGLAQLAYEQYF	TGTGCCAGCAGTTCCGGACTCGCGCAGCTAGCCTACGAGCAGTACTTC
TRBV5-1	.	.	TRBJ1-1	CASSPGVGTEAFF	TGCGCCAGCAGCCCAGGGGTAGGGACTGAAGCTTTCTTT
TRBV15	.	.	TRBJ2-2	CATSKVFQIWQASTGELFF	TGTGCCACCAGCAAAGTTTTTCAAATTTGGCAGGCCTCCACCGGGGAGCTGTTTTTT
TRBV6-1	TRBD1	.	TRBJ2-1	CASIPDRGLYNEQFF	TGTGCCAGCATCCCAGACAGGGGGCTCTACAATGAGCAGTTCTTC
TRBV29-1	TRBD2	.	TRBJ2-7	CSVAGLAGVHEQYF	TGCAGCGTTGCCGGACTAGCGGGAGTTCACGAGCAGTACTTC
TRBV6-6	.	.	TRBJ1-4	CASSYRGLETNEKLFF	TGTGCCAGCAGTTACAGGGGGTTAGAAACTAATGAAAAACTGTTTTTT
TRBV30	.	.	TRBJ1-1	CAWTGVVDGTEAFF	TGTGCCTGGACGGGGGTGGTAGATGGCACTGAAGCTTTCTTT
TRBV29-1	TRBD2	.	TRBJ2-7	CSGLADEGEQYF	TGCAGCGGTCTAGCGGATGAGGGCGAGCAGTACTTC
TRBV19	TRBD1	.	TRBJ1-2	CASTGGTLYGYTF	TGTGCCAGTACAGGGGGAACCCTCTATGGCTACACCTTC
TRBV6-5	.	few	TRBJ1-4	CASRAQITNEKLFF	TGTGCCAGCAGAGCACAGATAACTAATGAAAAACTGTTTTTT
TRBV7-8	.	.	TRBJ1-5	CASSLVGGGNQPQHF	TGTGCCAGCAGCTTAGTTGGCGGAGGCAATCAGCCCCAGCATTTT
TRBV7-3	TRBD1	.	TRBJ1-3	CASSARQGNTIYF	TGTGCCAGCAGCGCCAGACAGGGGAACACCATATATTTT
TRBV7-2	TRBD2	.	TRBJ2-7	CASSLLAGVSYEQYF	TGTGCCAGCAGCTTACTAGCGGGAGTCTCCTACGAGCAGTACTTC
TRBV2	TRBD1	.	TRBJ1-1	CASSVGQRNTEAFF	TGTGCCAGCAGTGTGGGACAGAGGAACACTGAAGCTTTCTTT
TRBV4-1	TRBD1	.	TRBJ2-5	CASSQEGTGFQETQYF	TGCGCCAGCAGCCAAGAAGGGACAGGGTTTCAAGAGACCCAGTACTTC
TRBV7-8	.	.	TRBJ2-3	CASSLVVVATDTQYF	TGTGCCAGCAGCTTAGTGGTGGTGGCCACAGATACGCAGTATTTT
TRBV28	.	.	TRBJ2-7	CASSSPRRGEQYF	TGTGCCAGCAGTTCCCCCCGTAGGGGCGAGCAGTACTTC